What follows are 20 T cell receptor beta chains derived from one specimen sequenced in a study of cytomegalovirus exposure and HLA in healthy donors. Vbeta (60) and Jbeta (13) primers were used in the PCR. TCRdb's table, derived via immunoSEQ multiplex PCR, lists solely in-frame clones and lacks some. Here the sample spans 120,000 to 150,000 clones, roughly four fifths being singletons. What was sequenced was PBMCs. All receptors derive from a middle-aged man in good health and CMV-seropositive.

The chain couples TRBV9 to TRBJ1-6, with D maybe TRBD1 (6 bases). The CDR3 has 15 residues. Germline loops: CDR1 SGDLS, CDR2 YYNGEE. The germline V and J ends were trimmed by 3 bases and 9 bases, with 16 bases remaining between them. CDR3 bases: TGTGCCAGCAGCGGGACAGTTACGTGGGGTTCACCCCTCCACTTT. Its protein is CASSGTVTWGSPLHF.

The chain joins TRBV13 to TRBJ1-2; tentatively, D is TRBD1 (6 bases). The V gene's germline CDR1 is PRHDT and CDR2 FYEKMQ (reference sequence). CDR3 size: 15 residues. V was trimmed by 6 bases and J by 3 bases, leaving 17 bases between them. CDR3 sequence: CASRGIDQGYYGYTF. The CDR3, as DNA: TGTGCCAGCAGGGGGATCGATCAGGGGTACTATGGCTACACCTTC.

The CDR3 loop is CASSLHAGKNTEAFF. As DNA, the CDR3 is TGTGCCAGCAGTTTACACGCAGGGAAGAACACTGAAGCTTTCTTT. The J gene is TRBJ1-1, the V gene TRBV27; D is possibly TRBD1 (5 bases). The CDR3 consists of 15 residues. CDR1 is MNHEY and CDR2 is SMNVEV in the germline V gene (reference sequence). Trimming pared 2 bases from V and 1 base from J, leaving 11 bases between.

A few counts support this clone. The chain has TRBV9 and TRBJ2-1; 8 nucleotides agree with TRBD2. The CDR3 has 15 amino acids. The V gene's germline CDR1 is SGDLS and CDR2 YYNGEE. J lost 8 bases, V lost 7 bases, and 14 bases had no gene match. The CDR3 sequence: CASALGVAGTYEQFF. CDR3 DNA: TGTGCCAGCGCCCTCGGAGTAGCGGGAACCTATGAGCAGTTCTTC. Together with reference TRBV9 and TRBJ2-1, the CDR3 gives the full variable domain: DSGVTQTPKHLITATGQRVTLRCSPRSGDLSVYWYQQSLDQGLQFLIQYYNGEERAKGNILERFSAQQFPDLHSELNLSSLELGDSALYFCASALGVAGTYEQFFGPGTRLTVL.

The chain carries TRBV7-9 and TRBJ2-2, with a possible D match to TRBD2 (6 bases). Germline CDR1 and CDR2: SEHNR and FQNEAQ (reference sequence). With 5 bases removed from V and 3 bases from J, the gap between germline ends came to 16 bases. The CDR3 consists of 16 residues. The CDR3 DNA is TGTGCCAGCAGCCCGCGCCGGGAGAGGTACACCGGGGAGCTGTTTTTT. Translation gives CASSPRRERYTGELFF.

This clone has just a few counts. This chain links TRBV23-1 with TRBJ2-4; D remains ambiguous. TRBV23-1 is noted as an ORF with a role that remains uncertain. The germline V and J ends were trimmed by 7 bases and 0 bases, with 10 bases remaining between them. The CDR3 is 14 amino acids. In DNA, the CDR3 is TGCGCCAGCAAGGCGCGGCTAGCCAAAAACATTCAGTACTTC. This gives the protein CASKARLAKNIQYF.

The rearrangement links TRBV4-1 to TRBJ2-7; 8 bases are shared with TRBD2. The CDR3 consists of 15 residues. CDR1 is MGHRA, CDR2 YSYEKL, per germline. V lost 0 bases to trimming and J lost 5 bases; unmatched junction nucleotides: 6. Written as DNA, the CDR3 is TGCGCCAGCAGCCAAGAAAGGGCAGCGGGAGACGAGCAGTACTTC. It yields the protein CASSQERAAGDEQYF.

V and J are TRBV11-2 and TRBJ2-7; D remains unclear. CDR3 length: 14 residues. The ends were cut back, 4 bases at V and 5 bases at J, with 15 bases in the middle. The germline CDR1 and CDR2 sequences are SGHAT and FQNNGV. The CDR3 DNA follows: TGTGCCAGCAGCTACCTCGCGACACGGAACGAGCAGTACTTC. This gives the protein CASSYLATRNEQYF.

V gene TRBV19 combines with J gene TRBJ1-2; unclear D gene. The germline gives CDR1 LNHDA, CDR2 SQIVND (reference sequence). The CDR3 has 13 amino acids. V lost 6 bases and J 7 bases, leaving 15 bases between the germline ends. CDR3 sequence reads: CASSRSMARGYTF. The CDR3 DNA is TGTGCCAGTAGCCGCTCCATGGCTCGTGGCTACACCTTC.

The chain carries TRBV6-5 and TRBJ2-2; 8 bases map to TRBD1. With V trimmed by 6 bases and J by 1 base, 4 bases remained unmatched. From germline, CDR1 is MNHEY and CDR2 SVGAGI. The CDR3 is 15 residues long. The CDR3 spells CASSRQGWNTGELFF. Here the CDR3 DNA reads TGTGCCAGCAGCCGACAGGGGTGGAACACCGGGGAGCTGTTTTTT.

The V and J genes are TRBV7-9 and TRBJ2-7, with 9 bases aligning to TRBD1. CDR3 size: 15 residues. CDR1 is SEHNR, CDR2 FQNEAQ, per germline (reference sequence). V shed 2 bases and J 2 bases; nucleotides not matched to a gene: 4. The CDR3 DNA is TGTGCCAGCAGCTTAAGGGACAGGGCGCCCTACGAGCAGTACTTC. Translated: CASSLRDRAPYEQYF.

The V gene is TRBV7-2, the J gene TRBJ1-1, with D possibly TRBD1 on 6 matching bases. The CDR3 length is 14 residues. Germline assignment: CDR1 SGHTA and CDR2 FQGNSA. V gave up 7 bases and J gave up 1 base, with 13 bases separating them. The CDR3 region is CASTRGTTNTEAFF. CDR3 nucleotide sequence: TGTGCCAGCACGCGAGGGACAACGAACACTGAAGCTTTCTTT. The full variable domain, in which reference TRBV7-2 and TRBJ1-1 provide the parts outside the CDR3, is GAGVSQSPSNKVTEKGKDVELRCDPISGHTALYWYRQSLGQGLEFLIYFQGNSAPDKSGLPSDRFSAERTGGSVSTLTIQRTQQEDSAVYLCASTRGTTNTEAFFGQGTRLTVV.

A few counts support this clone. The chain has TRBV7-2 and TRBJ2-1, with 9 bases lining up with TRBD2. CDR1 and CDR2 (germline): SGHTA, FQGNSA. The CDR3 runs to 17 residues. With V trimmed by 2 bases and J by 3 bases, 8 bases remained unmatched. CDR3 residues: CASSLNPRLADYNEQFF. Written as DNA, the CDR3 is TGTGCCAGCAGCTTAAACCCCCGACTAGCGGACTACAATGAGCAGTTCTTC. The variable domain in full, completed from reference TRBV7-2 and TRBJ2-1, reads GAGVSQSPSNKVTEKGKDVELRCDPISGHTALYWYRQSLGQGLEFLIYFQGNSAPDKSGLPSDRFSAERTGGSVSTLTIQRTQQEDSAVYLCASSLNPRLADYNEQFFGPGTRLTVL.

This chain links TRBV28 with TRBJ1-4; the match to TRBD1 covers 7 bases. Per the germline V gene, CDR1 is MDHEN and CDR2 is SYDVKM. The CDR3 extends over 15 amino acids. V lost 5 bases to trimming and J lost 3 bases; unmatched junction nucleotides: 6. The CDR3 DNA reads TGTGCCAGCAGTCTCTTGACAGGGTCTAATGAAAAACTGTTTTTT. Protein sequence: CASSLLTGSNEKLFF. Looking up the rest from reference TRBV28 and TRBJ1-4 gives the full variable domain: DVKVTQSSRYLVKRTGEKVFLECVQDMDHENMFWYRQDPGLGLRLIYFSYDVKMKEKGDIPEGYSVSREKKERFSLILESASTNQTSMYLCASSLLTGSNEKLFFGSGTQLSVL.

The gene calls are TRBV6-1 and TRBJ2-1; 13 nucleotides match TRBD2. This CDR3 contains 15 residues. The V gene end was trimmed by 4 bases and the J gene end by 7 bases; junction bases not matched to a gene: 4. Per germline, CDR1 MNHNS and CDR2 SASEGT. The CDR3 protein is CASSGGTSGINEQFF. As DNA, the CDR3 is TGTGCCAGCAGTGGGGGGACTAGCGGGATTAATGAGCAGTTCTTC.

The CDR3 spells CAWSVRQTMNTEAFF. CDR3 nucleotides: TGTGCCTGGAGTGTCCGACAGACCATGAACACTGAAGCTTTCTTT. The chain employs TRBV30 and TRBJ1-1; possibly TRBD1 for D (5 bases). V was shortened by 0 bases and J by 0 bases, with 11 bases between the two germline ends. Germline assignment: CDR1 GTSNPN and CDR2 SVGIG (reference sequence). This CDR3 comprises 15 residues. The variable domain in full, with the rest retrieved from reference TRBV30 and TRBJ1-1, is SQTIHQWPATLVQPVGSPLSLECTVEGTSNPNLYWYRQAAGRGLQLLFYSVGIGQISSEVPQNLSASRPQDRQFILSSKKLLLSDSGFYLCAWSVRQTMNTEAFFGQGTRLTVV.

CDR3 nucleotides: TGTGCCAGCAGCGTAGGAGGGACGAACACCGGGGAGCTGTTTTTT. Residues: CASSVGGTNTGELFF. The chain recombines TRBV9 with TRBJ2-2; TRBD2 is a possible D gene (5 bases). CDR1 is SGDLS and CDR2 is YYNGEE in the germline V gene. The CDR3 sequence is 15 residues long. V shed 0 bases and J shed 0 bases, with 6 bases lying between them.

This clone was observed once. The rearrangement links TRBV10-3 to TRBJ2-7, with TRBD1 matching 8 bases. Trimming at V came to 6 bases and at J to 3 bases, leaving 4 bases not matched to a gene. The length of the CDR3 is 13 residues. CDR1 and CDR2 from the germline V gene are ENHRY and SYGVKD. CDR3 region: CAISAGGVYEQYF. As DNA, the CDR3 is TGTGCCATCAGCGCAGGGGGCGTCTACGAGCAGTACTTC.

This rearrangement joins TRBV6-1 to TRBJ1-4; D is unresolved. Trimming cost V 1 base and J 6 bases, with 12 bases left between them. This CDR3 has 15 residues. Germline V CDR1 and CDR2: MNHNS, SASEGT. Here the CDR3 DNA reads TGTGCCAGCAGTGAAGTGGGAGGACGCCATGAAAAACTGTTTTTT. This gives the protein CASSEVGGRHEKLFF.

The J gene is TRBJ1-2, the V gene TRBV7-9; D gene unclear. The CDR3 is 15 amino acids. The germline CDR1 and CDR2 sequences are SEHNR and FQNEAQ (reference sequence). V lost 2 bases, J lost 4 bases, and 14 bases lay in between. The CDR3 DNA is TGTGCCAGCAGCTTAAATGCGGGGTCGGGCTATGGCTACACCTTC. Residues: CASSLNAGSGYGYTF.